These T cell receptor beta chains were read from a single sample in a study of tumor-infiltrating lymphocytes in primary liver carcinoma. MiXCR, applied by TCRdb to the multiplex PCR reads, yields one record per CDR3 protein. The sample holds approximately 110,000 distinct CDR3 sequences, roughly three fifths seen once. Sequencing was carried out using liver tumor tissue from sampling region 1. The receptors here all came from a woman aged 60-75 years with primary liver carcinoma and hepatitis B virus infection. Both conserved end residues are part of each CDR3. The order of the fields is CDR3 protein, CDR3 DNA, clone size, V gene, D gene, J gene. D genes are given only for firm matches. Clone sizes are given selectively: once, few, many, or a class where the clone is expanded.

CDR3aa: CDGSRGEGSDSETQYF
CDR3nt: TGTGACGGCAGTCGGGGGGAGGGGAGTGATTCGGAGACCCAGTACTTC
abundance: -
v_gene: TRBV6-1
d_gene: TRBD2
j_gene: TRBJ2-5

CDR3aa: CSVGWAGGELFF
CDR3nt: TGCAGCGTTGGGTGGGCCGGCGGGGAGCTGTTTTTT
abundance: many
v_gene: TRBV29-1
d_gene: -
j_gene: TRBJ2-2

CDR3aa: CASSRPQGRRTQYF
CDR3nt: TGTGCCAGCAGCCGCCCCCAGGGGAGACGGACCCAGTACTTC
abundance: few
v_gene: TRBV28
d_gene: -
j_gene: TRBJ2-5

CDR3aa: CASSQVGGDGYTF
CDR3nt: TGCGCCAGCAGCCAAGTGGGGGGAGACGGCTACACCTTC
abundance: many
v_gene: TRBV4-1
d_gene: -
j_gene: TRBJ1-2

CDR3aa: CTSSLSAEANEQFF
CDR3nt: TGTACCAGCAGCCTATCGGCGGAAGCGAATGAGCAGTTCTTC
abundance: once
v_gene: TRBV11-1
d_gene: -
j_gene: TRBJ2-1

CDR3aa: CASSSRPGANIQYF
CDR3nt: TGTGCCAGCAGCTCCCGACCTGGAGCAAACATTCAGTACTTC
abundance: many
v_gene: TRBV11-2
d_gene: -
j_gene: TRBJ2-4

CDR3aa: CASSYSDTTRGYGYTF
CDR3nt: TGCGCCAGCAGTTACTCGGACACTACTAGAGGCTATGGCTACACCTTC
abundance: -
v_gene: TRBV6-5
d_gene: -
j_gene: TRBJ1-2

CDR3aa: CSVGTGTSGSLHEQYF
CDR3nt: TGCAGCGTTGGTACTGGGACTAGCGGGAGTCTCCACGAGCAGTACTTC
abundance: many
v_gene: TRBV29-1
d_gene: TRBD2
j_gene: TRBJ2-7

CDR3aa: CASSQDRGSGTDIQYF
CDR3nt: TGTGCCAGCAGCCAAGATCGGGGTAGCGGGACAGATATACAGTATTTT
abundance: -
v_gene: TRBV4-2
d_gene: -
j_gene: TRBJ2-3

CDR3aa: CASSSTGCNEQFF
CDR3nt: TGCGCCAGCAGCTCGACCGGGTGCAATGAGCAGTTCTTC
abundance: -
v_gene: TRBV5-1
d_gene: -
j_gene: TRBJ2-1